A selection of T cell receptor beta chains follows, all from one sample in a study of regulatory T cells in long-lasting Graves disease. TCRdb reprocessed the multiplex PCR reads via MiXCR and lists one record per CDR3 protein. This table holds around 500,000 distinct CDR3 sequences, 9.5% to 15% found once. The same data also contributed to another study, on T cells in Graves' hyperthyroidism and ophthalmopathy.

Sample: peripheral blood mononuclear cells (PBMCs), taken at new diagnosis, from a patient treated with antithyroid drugs. The receptor source for this set is a woman in her twenties or thirties with Graves disease. CDR3s include the opening cysteine and the closing phenylalanine or tryptophan.

J	V	CDR3
TRBJ2-7	TRBV6-1	CAGGGTGPYEQYF
TRBJ2-6	TRBV7-9	CASILQPSGANVLTF
TRBJ1-2	TRBV11-2	CASSLVRGWPYGYTF
TRBJ1-5	TRBV6-1	CASSPFRSGRYSNQPQHF
TRBJ1-4	TRBV6-5	CASSYEADRSEKLFF
TRBJ2-2	TRBV10-1	CASSETGPGELFF
TRBJ1-6	TRBV27	CASSFHSGNSPLHF
TRBJ1-2	TRBV28	CASRGRTSLFYGYTF
TRBJ1-2	TRBV7-3	CASSLSGGDGYTF
TRBJ1-4	TRBV4-1	CASSQDRGGVSEKLFF
TRBJ2-3	TRBV19	CASSIDRVTDTQYF
TRBJ1-3	TRBV11-2	CASSRDRDRSGNTIYF
TRBJ2-5	TRBV11-2	CASSSRLENAQETQYF
TRBJ2-7	TRBV2	CASSVGKRALSYEQYF
TRBJ2-5	TRBV12-3/TRBV12-4	CASSLAHGTGVSTQYF
TRBJ2-1	TRBV7-3	CASSSTGTRGTNEQFF
TRBJ2-5	TRBV3-1	CASRLAGGETQYF
TRBJ2-1	TRBV5-4	CASSLELLADEQFF